This entry lists 14 T cell receptor beta chains sequenced from one sample in a study of response to subunit inactivated influenza vaccine. TCRdb reprocessed the RT-PCR reads via MiXCR and lists one record per CDR3 protein. The sample holds hundreds of thousands of distinct CDR3 sequences, around a sixth seen once. The sequencing used PBMCs from blood, collected about 13 days after vaccination. The receptor set was obtained from a man aged 50-60 years who received an inactivated influenza vaccine.

This clonotype was seen a few times. The CDR3 nucleotides are TGTGCCAGCAACAACGTTCTGACAGCGGGAAACACCATATATTTT. Amino acid sequence: CASNNVLTAGNTIYF. The chain combines TRBV2 with TRBJ1-3; D is possibly TRBD1 (5 bases). This CDR3 has 15 residues. Germline V gene lookup returns CDR1 SNHLY and CDR2 FYNNEI. The ends were cut back, 7 bases at V and 4 bases at J, with 17 bases in the middle.

The chain's CDR3 is CATSDFLVPTSYEQYF. The CDR3 bases are TGTGCCACCAGTGATTTTCTGGTCCCGACCTCCTACGAGCAGTACTTC. The rearrangement uses TRBV24-1 and TRBJ2-7; D is unclear. V dropped 1 base and J dropped 0 bases, with 12 bases sitting between them. Germline CDR1 is KGHDR and CDR2 is SFDVKD. The CDR3 covers 16 residues.

This clonotype was observed many times. The chain couples TRBV12-3 or TRBV12-4 to TRBJ2-2, with 8 bases that match TRBD2. With V trimmed by 6 bases and J by 4 bases, 7 bases remained unmatched. CDR3 length: 15 amino acids. The CDR3 protein is CASSSGGMGTGELFF. CDR3 nucleotide sequence: TGTGCCAGCAGCTCGGGAGGGATGGGCACCGGGGAGCTGTTTTTT.

V is TRBV20-1 and J is TRBJ2-7; 10 nucleotides match TRBD1. The CDR3 runs to 15 residues. Unmatched junction bases numbered 8, after V lost 3 bases and J lost 3 bases. Germline CDR1 DFQATT, CDR2 SNEGSKA (reference sequence). CDR3 nucleotide sequence: TGCAGTGCTAGTGGCGGGACAGGGGTTCTCTACGAGCAGTACTTC. Translation: CSASGGTGVLYEQYF.

This clonotype was counted between two and nine times. J is TRBJ2-1 and V is TRBV7-8; 9 positions agree with TRBD2. CDR1 is SGHVS, CDR2 FQNEAQ, per germline. The CDR3 has 16 residues. With V trimmed by 5 bases and J by 6 bases, 11 bases remained unmatched. This chain's CDR3 is CASSLGLARIVNEQFF. In DNA, the CDR3 is TGTGCCAGCAGCCTAGGACTAGCGCGGATTGTCAATGAGCAGTTCTTC.

The sample holds a few counts of this clonotype. The V call is TRBV5-1, the J call TRBJ2-1; D unresolved. The CDR3 length is 16 residues. CDR1 SGHRS and CDR2 YFSETQ come from the germline V gene. The V end was cut by 4 bases, the J end by 3 bases, with 17 bases between. The CDR3 loop reads CASSTESQKGYNEQFF. For the CDR3, the DNA is TGCGCCAGCAGCACCGAGTCCCAGAAAGGCTACAATGAGCAGTTCTTC. The whole variable domain, remainder taken from reference TRBV5-1 and TRBJ2-1, is KAGVTQTPRYLIKTRGQQVTLSCSPISGHRSVSWYQQTPGQGLQFLFEYFSETQRNKGNFPGRFSGRQFSNSRSEMNVSTLELGDSALYLCASSTESQKGYNEQFFGPGTRLTVL.

The gene calls are TRBV7-6 and TRBJ2-4; D perhaps matches TRBD2 (5 bases). Germline values: CDR1 SGHVS, CDR2 FNYEAQ. V was pared by 1 base and J by 0 bases, with 19 bases between. This CDR3 spans 19 amino acids. CDR3 residues: CASSLESGSPNLAKNIQYF. DNA for the CDR3: TGTGCCAGCAGCTTAGAGTCGGGGAGTCCGAATTTAGCCAAAAACATTCAGTACTTC.

This clonotype was seen repeatedly, ten times or more. This sequence joins TRBV27 and TRBJ2-1; TRBD1 aligns across 11 bases. The V gene end was trimmed by 7 bases and the J gene end by 6 bases; junction bases not matched to a gene: 8. CDR3 length: 15 amino acids. The germline gives CDR1 MNHEY, CDR2 SMNVEV (reference sequence). The CDR3 DNA is TGTGCCAGCACCCCAAGCGGGACAGGGGGCAATGAGCAGTTCTTC. Its translation is CASTPSGTGGNEQFF.

This clonotype has more than one count but fewer than ten. The rearrangement uses TRBV20-1 and TRBJ1-5; TRBD1 might be the D (5 bases). Germline V gives CDR1 DFQATT, CDR2 SNEGSKA (reference sequence). CDR3 size: 13 residues. V was pared by 4 bases and J by 4 bases, with 11 bases between. The CDR3 DNA follows: TGCAGTGCTATTATCGGGGGGAATCAGCCCCAGCATTTT. This codes for CSAIIGGNQPQHF.

The rearrangement uses TRBV4-1 and TRBJ2-7; D ambiguous. Trimming shortened V by 0 bases and J by 2 bases, and 8 bases separated the two germline ends. In germline, CDR1 is MGHRA, CDR2 YSYEKL. CDR3 length equals 14 residues. CDR3 loop: CASSQESGPYEQYF. CDR3 coding DNA: TGCGCCAGCAGCCAAGAGTCAGGCCCCTACGAGCAGTACTTC.

The chain combines TRBV11-1 with TRBJ2-1, with D perhaps TRBD2 (6 bases). The CDR3 spans 18 residues. The V end was cut by 8 bases, the J end by 0 bases, with 23 bases between. Germline CDR1 reads SGHAT; CDR2 reads FQDESV (reference sequence). The CDR3 DNA follows: TGTGCCAGCCTGCTTGGGGGGTTCGAGGACGGCTCCTACAATGAGCAGTTCTTC. Amino acid sequence: CASLLGGFEDGSYNEQFF.

This clonotype was counted only a few times. V gene TRBV5-1 combines with J gene TRBJ2-3; 12 positions agree with TRBD2. There are 16 residues in the CDR3. Germline trimming cut 4 bases from V and 4 bases from J; bases unmatched to any gene: 7. Germline assignment: CDR1 SGHRS and CDR2 YFSETQ. CDR3 amino acids: CASSGGLAGRSDTQYF. As DNA, the CDR3 is TGCGCCAGCAGCGGCGGACTAGCGGGGAGGTCAGATACGCAGTATTTT.

The V and J genes are TRBV19 and TRBJ2-6; TRBD1 agrees at 8 bases. Germline CDR1 LNHDA, CDR2 SQIVND (reference sequence). This CDR3 comprises 17 residues. V lost 5 bases and J lost 2; bases outside the gene matches: 8. The CDR3 DNA is TGTGCCAGTAGTTCCGGGACAGGCCTCCCTGGGGCCAACGTCCTGACTTTC. It specifies CASSSGTGLPGANVLTF.

The chain carries TRBV9 and TRBJ2-3; D might be TRBD1 (6 bases). The CDR3 loop spans 13 amino acids. Germline CDR1 and CDR2: SGDLS and YYNGEE. The germline V and J ends were trimmed by 0 bases and 5 bases, with 7 bases remaining between them. CDR3: CASSVGGQDTQYF. The CDR3 DNA reads as TGTGCCAGCAGCGTAGGGGGGCAAGATACGCAGTATTTT.